This T cell receptor (beta chain) originates from a study of CD8 T cells in ankylosing spondylitis. Looked up from germline, CDR1 is SGHNT and CDR2 is YENEEA. The CDR3 length is 13 residues. Trimming took off 2 bases at V and 4 bases at J, with 8 bases between the two ends. TCRdb reprocessed the 5' RACE reads with MiXCR, giving one entry per CDR3 protein. This table has a few hundred thousand distinct CDR3 sequences, 20% to 25% appearing once. Findings and limits, study-wide: One TCR beta motif, made up of eight highly homologous variants, appeared characteristic of ankylosing spondylitis blood.

About this clonotype itself: What it recognizes is unknown.

The sequence came from a male donor with ankylosing spondylitis. Sequencing input: blood, either unsorted or a sorted T cell fraction (not recorded which). The chain carries TRBV11-3 and TRBJ1-1, with D unresolved. For the CDR3, the DNA is TGTGCCAGCAGCTTAAATTTCGGCACTGAAGCTTTCTTT. Amino acid sequence: CASSLNFGTEAFF. The variable domain in full, completed from reference TRBV11-3 and TRBJ1-1, reads EAGVVQSPRYKIIEKKQPVAFWCNPISGHNTLYWYLQNLGQGPELLIRYENEEAVDDSQLPKDRFSAERLKGVDSTLKIQPAELGDSAVYLCASSLNFGTEAFFGQGTRLTVV.